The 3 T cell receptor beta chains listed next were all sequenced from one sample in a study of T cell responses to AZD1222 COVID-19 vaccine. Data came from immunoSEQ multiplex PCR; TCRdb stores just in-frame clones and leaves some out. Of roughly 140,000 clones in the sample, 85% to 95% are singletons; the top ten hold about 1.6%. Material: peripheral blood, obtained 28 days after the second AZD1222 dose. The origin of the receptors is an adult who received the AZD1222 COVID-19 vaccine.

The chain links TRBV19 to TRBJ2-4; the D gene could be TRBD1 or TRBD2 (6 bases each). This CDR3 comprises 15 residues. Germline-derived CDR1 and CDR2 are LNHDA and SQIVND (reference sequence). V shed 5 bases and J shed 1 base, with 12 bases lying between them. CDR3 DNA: TGTGCCAGTAGTGATTCGGGGGCGGCCAAAAACATTCAGTACTTC. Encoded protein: CASSDSGAAKNIQYF.

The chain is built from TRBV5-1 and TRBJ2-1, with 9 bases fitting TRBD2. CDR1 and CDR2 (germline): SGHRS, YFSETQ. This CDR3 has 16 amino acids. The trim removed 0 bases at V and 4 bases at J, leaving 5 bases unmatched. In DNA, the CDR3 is TGCGCCAGCAGCTTGGAACACCTAGCGGGATACAATGAGCAGTTCTTC. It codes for CASSLEHLAGYNEQFF.

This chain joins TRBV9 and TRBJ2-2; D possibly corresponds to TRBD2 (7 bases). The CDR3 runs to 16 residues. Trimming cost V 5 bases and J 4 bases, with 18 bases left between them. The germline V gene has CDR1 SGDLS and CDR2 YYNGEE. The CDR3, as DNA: TGTGCCAGCAGTTTGGGGGGGCTCCTAGTCACCGGGGAGCTGTTTTTT. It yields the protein CASSLGGLLVTGELFF.